This TCR beta chain came from a study of blood T cell repertoires in COVID-19. Across the study: Spain, Italy and the United States supplied samples that represented acute and convalescent COVID-19. The cDNA or gDNA used as material had been derived from T cells, B-cell-depleted T cells, or PBMCs.

Points on this clone: Given a much more abundant clone one base away, this may be a read error. Within the sample, other DNA sequences also encode this same CDR3.

The germline gives CDR1 LNHDA, CDR2 SQIVND (reference sequence). The V and J ends lost 2 bases and 4 bases, in that order; junction bases with no gene match: 0. The CDR3 has 13 amino acids. In the source study's methods: Amplified reference gene primers provided the basis for estimating nucleated cell counts. Data came from immunoSEQ multiplex PCR; TCRdb stores just in-frame clones and leaves some out. The DNA was the basis for D and trimming; V, J and clone size are from that table. The profile covers hundreds of thousands of clones, with approximately 87% appearing a single time and approximately 2.6% taken by the ten largest.

The clonotype originates from a woman in her 70s with active or convalescent COVID-19. The specimen was peripheral blood. The rearrangement links TRBV19 to TRBJ1-2; TRBD1 matches at 8 bases. The CDR3 here is CASSITGGYGYTF. CDR3 in DNA: TGTGCCAGTAGTATAACAGGGGGCTATGGCTACACCTTC.